The table lists the clone carrying this TCR beta chain with many counts. The source of the sample is a study of blood T cell repertoires in COVID-19. Study details: Specimens from acute and convalescent COVID-19 originated in the United States, Italy and Spain. From T cells, B-cell-depleted T cells, or PBMCs came the material, which was cDNA or gDNA.

The method was immunoSEQ multiplex PCR; TCRdb's version includes in-frame clones alone and lacks a portion of them. The repertoire includes approximately 180,000 clones, around 81% of them detected once, and 9.5% to 15% sits in the top ten. The CDR3 is made up of 15 amino acids. Germline V lookup: CDR1 MDHEN, CDR2 SYDVKM. Trimming took 4 bases from V and 4 from J, leaving 16 bases between them. Followed over time, Seattle patients had been enrolled while infection was active. The chain recombines TRBV28 with TRBJ1-2, with D possibly matching TRBD1 (6 bases). The sequence came from a woman aged 80 or older with COVID-19, enrolled during active disease. Material for sequencing was peripheral blood. DNA of the CDR3: TGTGCCAGCAGTTCGTTCGGCAGGGGCGGCTATGGCTACACCTTC. This translates into CASSSFGRGGYGYTF.